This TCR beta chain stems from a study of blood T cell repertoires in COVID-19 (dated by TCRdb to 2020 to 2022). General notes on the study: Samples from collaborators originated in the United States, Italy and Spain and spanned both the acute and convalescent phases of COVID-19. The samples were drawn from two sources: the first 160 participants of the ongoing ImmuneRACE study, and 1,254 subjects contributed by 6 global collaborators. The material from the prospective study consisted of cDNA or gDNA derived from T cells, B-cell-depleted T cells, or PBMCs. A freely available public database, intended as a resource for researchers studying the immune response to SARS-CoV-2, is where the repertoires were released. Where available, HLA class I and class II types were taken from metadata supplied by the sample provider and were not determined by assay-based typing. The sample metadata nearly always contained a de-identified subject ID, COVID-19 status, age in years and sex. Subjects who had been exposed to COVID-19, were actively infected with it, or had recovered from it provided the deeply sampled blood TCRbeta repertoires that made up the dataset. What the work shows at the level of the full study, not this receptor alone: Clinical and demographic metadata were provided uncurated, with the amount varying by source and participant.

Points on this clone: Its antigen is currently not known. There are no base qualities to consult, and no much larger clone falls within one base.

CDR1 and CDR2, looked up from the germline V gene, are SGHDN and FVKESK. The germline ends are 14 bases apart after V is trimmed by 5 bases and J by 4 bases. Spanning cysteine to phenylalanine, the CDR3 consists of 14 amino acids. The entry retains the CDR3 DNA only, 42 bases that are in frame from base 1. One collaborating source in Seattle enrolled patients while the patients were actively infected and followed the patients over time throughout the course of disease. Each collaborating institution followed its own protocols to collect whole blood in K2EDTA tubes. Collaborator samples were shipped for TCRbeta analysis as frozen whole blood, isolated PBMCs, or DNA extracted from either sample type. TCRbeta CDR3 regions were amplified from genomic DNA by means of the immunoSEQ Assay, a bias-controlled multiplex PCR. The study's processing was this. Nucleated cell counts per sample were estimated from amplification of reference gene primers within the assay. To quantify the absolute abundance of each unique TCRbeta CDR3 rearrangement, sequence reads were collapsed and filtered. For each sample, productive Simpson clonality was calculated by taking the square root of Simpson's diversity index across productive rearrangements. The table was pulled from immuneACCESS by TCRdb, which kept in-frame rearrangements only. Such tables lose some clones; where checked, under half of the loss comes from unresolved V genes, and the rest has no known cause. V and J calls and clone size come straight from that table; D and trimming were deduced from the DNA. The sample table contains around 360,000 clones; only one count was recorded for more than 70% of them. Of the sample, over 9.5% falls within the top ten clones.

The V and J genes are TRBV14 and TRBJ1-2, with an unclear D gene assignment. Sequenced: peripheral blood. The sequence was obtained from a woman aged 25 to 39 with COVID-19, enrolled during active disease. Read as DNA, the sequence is TGTGCCAGCAGCTCTAGACGGGATTTCTATGGCTACACCTTC. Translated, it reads CASSSRRDFYGYTF.